A single sample is the source of the 16 T cell receptor beta chains below, sequenced in a study of T cells expressing NK-cell markers. TCRdb re-called the 5' RACE reads; every CDR3 protein appears as one record, without DNA. This sample contains about 390,000 distinct CDR3 sequences. The sequencing input was blood T cells: a sorted CD56 or NKG2C T cell subset, CD4+ or CD8+ T cells, or bulk PBMC T cells (not recorded which). The receptors originated from a woman aged 50 to 65 in good health.

This chain uses TRBV4-2 with TRBJ2-1; the D gene TCRdb calls, TRBD2, cannot be checked with no DNA. Looked up from germline, CDR1 is LGHNA and CDR2 is YNFKEQ. There are 16 residues in the CDR3. The CDR3: CASSQDMGPTRNEQFF.

The chain employs TRBV6-4 and TRBJ2-1; there is no DNA to check the TCRdb D call of TRBD2. The CDR3 runs to 18 residues. Germline-derived CDR1 and CDR2 are MRHNA and SNTAGT. The CDR3 protein is CASSPGLAGEYSYNEQFF.

V usage is TRBV12-3 or TRBV12-4 and J usage is TRBJ2-3. The CDR3 consists of 13 residues. CDR3 in amino acids: CASSLGEQRSQYF.

This chain uses TRBV5-1 with TRBJ2-1; there is no DNA to check the TCRdb D call of TRBD2. CDR1 SGHRS and CDR2 YFSETQ come from the germline V gene. This CDR3 region has 14 residues. This CDR3 is CASSLAGPLNEQFF.

The chain couples TRBV11-2 to TRBJ2-2; the TCRdb D gene call, TRBD2, has no DNA to confirm it. The germline V gene has CDR1 SGHAT and CDR2 FQNNGV. The CDR3 totals 16 residues. Here the CDR3 reads CASSLEGSAGGGELFF.

The chain combines TRBV27 with TRBJ2-5. This CDR3 is 14 amino acids long. Germline CDR1 and CDR2: MNHEY and SMNVEV (reference sequence). The CDR3 loop reads CASSLSRVRETQYF.

This rearrangement joins TRBV29-1 to TRBJ1-5; with no DNA, the TCRdb D assignment of TRBD1 cannot be verified. The CDR3 is 14 amino acids. CDR1 SQVTM and CDR2 ANQGSEA come from the germline V gene. CDR3 sequence: CSVVREGNNQPQHF.

The chain carries TRBV20-1 and TRBJ2-5; without DNA, the TCRdb call of TRBD1 cannot be checked. This CDR3 spans 13 amino acids. The germline gives CDR1 DFQATT, CDR2 SNEGSKA (reference sequence). The CDR3 loop reads CSAPRGHGETQYF.

The rearrangement joins TRBV20-1 to TRBJ2-3; lacking DNA, the TRBD2 call made by TCRdb goes unchecked. The CDR3 spans 13 residues. In germline, CDR1 is DFQATT, CDR2 SNEGSKA (reference sequence). CDR3 residues: CSARTSGTDTQYF.

This chain uses TRBV5-1 with TRBJ2-5. The germline V gene has CDR1 SGHRS and CDR2 YFSETQ. The CDR3 has 13 amino acids. The CDR3 here is CASSLALGETQYF.

The chain has TRBV2 and TRBJ1-5; TCRdb names TRBD1, which stays unverified in the absence of DNA. The CDR3 consists of 15 residues. Germline V gene sequence: CDR1 SNHLY, CDR2 FYNNEI. The CDR3 sequence is CASTGEGNSNQPQHF.

The chain uses TRBV28 and TRBJ2-3; TCRdb reports TRBD2, a call that lacks DNA to check it against. The CDR3 extends over 13 amino acids. Germline V gives CDR1 MDHEN, CDR2 SYDVKM. The CDR3 region is CASTLNSPDTQYF.

The chain's CDR3 is CASSFGGPLNEQFF. The chain joins TRBV28 to TRBJ2-1. Germline V CDR1 and CDR2: MDHEN, SYDVKM. This CDR3 region has 14 residues. The full variable domain, completed using reference TRBV28 and TRBJ2-1, is DVKVTQSSRYLVKRTGEKVFLECVQDMDHENMFWYRQDPGLGLRLIYFSYDVKMKEKGDIPEGYSVSREKKERFSLILESASTNQTSMYLCASSFGGPLNEQFFGPGTRLTVL.

V and J are TRBV9 and TRBJ2-3. Germline values: CDR1 SGDLS, CDR2 YYNGEE. There are 14 residues in the CDR3. The CDR3 reads CASSVASSTDTQYF.

The rearrangement links TRBV3-1 to TRBJ2-7; TCRdb names TRBD2, which stays unverified in the absence of DNA. Germline lookup yields CDR1 LGHDT and CDR2 YNNKEL (reference sequence). The CDR3 is 17 residues long. This CDR3 is CASSPRPPGLAGYEQYF.

The chain has TRBV12-3 or TRBV12-4 and TRBJ2-2. The CDR3 extends over 13 amino acids. The CDR3 here is CASSLQSSGELFF.